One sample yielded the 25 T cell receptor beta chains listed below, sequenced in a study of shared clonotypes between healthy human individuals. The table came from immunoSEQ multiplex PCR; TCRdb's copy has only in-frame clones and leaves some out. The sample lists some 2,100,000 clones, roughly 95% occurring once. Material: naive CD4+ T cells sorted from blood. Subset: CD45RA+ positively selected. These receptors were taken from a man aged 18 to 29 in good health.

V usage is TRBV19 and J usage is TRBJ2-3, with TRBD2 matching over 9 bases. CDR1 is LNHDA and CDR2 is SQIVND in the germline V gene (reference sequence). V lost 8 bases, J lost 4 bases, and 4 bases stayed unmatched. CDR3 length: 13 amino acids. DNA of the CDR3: TGTGCCAGTTCGGGCGGGGGGGCAGATACGCAGTATTTT. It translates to CASSGGGADTQYF.

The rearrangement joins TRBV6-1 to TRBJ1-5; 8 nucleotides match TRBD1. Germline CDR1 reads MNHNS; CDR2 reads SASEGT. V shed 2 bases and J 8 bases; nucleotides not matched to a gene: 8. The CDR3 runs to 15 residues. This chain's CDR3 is CASSERRGQLEPQHF. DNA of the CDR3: TGTGCCAGCAGTGAACGCAGGGGGCAACTTGAGCCCCAGCATTTT.

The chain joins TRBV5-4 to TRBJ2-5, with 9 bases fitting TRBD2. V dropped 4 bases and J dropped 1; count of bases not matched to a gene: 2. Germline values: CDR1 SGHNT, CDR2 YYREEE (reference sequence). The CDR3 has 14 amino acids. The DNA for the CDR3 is TGTGCCAGCAGCCTAGCGGGATTCCAAGAGACCCAGTACTTC. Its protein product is CASSLAGFQETQYF.

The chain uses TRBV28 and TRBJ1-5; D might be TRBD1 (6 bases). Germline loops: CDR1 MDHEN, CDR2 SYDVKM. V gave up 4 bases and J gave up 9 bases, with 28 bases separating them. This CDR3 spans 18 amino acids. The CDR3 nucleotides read TGTGCCAGCAGTTCCGGGGAGGGCAGGGGACCCTCAAGAACGCCCCAGCATTTT. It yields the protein CASSSGEGRGPSRTPQHF.

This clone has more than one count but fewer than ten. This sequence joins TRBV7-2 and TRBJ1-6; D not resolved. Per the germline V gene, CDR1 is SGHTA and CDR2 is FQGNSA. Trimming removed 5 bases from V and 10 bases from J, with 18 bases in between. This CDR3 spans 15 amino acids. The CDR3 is CASSLRLAERSPLHF. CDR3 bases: TGTGCCAGCAGCCTCCGGTTAGCGGAGAGGTCACCCCTCCACTTT.

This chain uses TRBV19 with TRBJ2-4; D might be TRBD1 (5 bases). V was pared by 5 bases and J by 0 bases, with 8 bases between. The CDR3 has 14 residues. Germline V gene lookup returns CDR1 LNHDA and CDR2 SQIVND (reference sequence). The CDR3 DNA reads TGTGCCAGTAGTGTCAGGGTAGCCAAAAACATTCAGTACTTC. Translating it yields CASSVRVAKNIQYF.

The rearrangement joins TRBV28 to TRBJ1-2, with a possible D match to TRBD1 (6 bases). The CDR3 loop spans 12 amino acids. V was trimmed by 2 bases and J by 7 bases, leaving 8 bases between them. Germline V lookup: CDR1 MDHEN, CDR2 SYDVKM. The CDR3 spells CASSLGGFGYTF. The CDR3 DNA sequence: TGTGCCAGCAGTTTAGGGGGCTTTGGCTACACCTTC.

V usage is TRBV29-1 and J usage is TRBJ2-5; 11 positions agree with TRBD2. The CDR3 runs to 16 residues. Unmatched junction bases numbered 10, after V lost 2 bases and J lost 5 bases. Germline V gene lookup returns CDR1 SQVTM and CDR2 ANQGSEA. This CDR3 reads CSVERFSGGADETQYF. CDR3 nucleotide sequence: TGCAGCGTTGAAAGGTTTAGCGGGGGGGCGGATGAGACCCAGTACTTC.

DNA of the CDR3: TGTGCCAGCAGTACTTGGACAGGGTGGGATGGCTACACCTTC. Amino acid sequence: CASSTWTGWDGYTF. V is TRBV2 and J is TRBJ1-2, with 8 bases that match TRBD1. J lost 6 bases, V lost 5 bases, and 8 bases had no gene match. The CDR3 loop spans 14 amino acids. Germline V gene sequence: CDR1 SNHLY, CDR2 FYNNEI. The entire variable domain, with the rest obtained from reference TRBV2 and TRBJ1-2, is as follows: EPEVTQTPSHQVTQMGQEVILRCVPISNHLYFYWYRQILGQKVEFLVSFYNNEISEKSEIFDDQFSVERPDGSNFTLKIRSTKLEDSAMYFCASSTWTGWDGYTFGSGTRLTVV.

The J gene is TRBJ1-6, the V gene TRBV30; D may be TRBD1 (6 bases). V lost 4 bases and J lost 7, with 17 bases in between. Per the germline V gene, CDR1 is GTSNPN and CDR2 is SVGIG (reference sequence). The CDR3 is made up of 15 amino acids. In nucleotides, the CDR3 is TGTGCCTGGACGTTCTTCAGGGGTGGAAATTCACCCCTCCACTTT. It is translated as CAWTFFRGGNSPLHF.

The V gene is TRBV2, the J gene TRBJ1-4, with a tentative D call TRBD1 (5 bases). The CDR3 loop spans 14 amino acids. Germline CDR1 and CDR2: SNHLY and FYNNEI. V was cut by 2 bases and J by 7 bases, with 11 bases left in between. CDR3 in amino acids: CASSERGRGEKLFF. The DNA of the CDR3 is TGTGCCAGCAGTGAACGGGGCCGGGGTGAAAAACTGTTTTTT.

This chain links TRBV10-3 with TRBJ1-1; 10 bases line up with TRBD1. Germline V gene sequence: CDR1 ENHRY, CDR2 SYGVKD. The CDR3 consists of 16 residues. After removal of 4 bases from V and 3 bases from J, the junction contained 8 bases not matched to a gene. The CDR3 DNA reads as TGTGCCATCAGTGGCCGGGACAGGGGTAGTGACACTGAAGCTTTCTTT. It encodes CAISGRDRGSDTEAFF.

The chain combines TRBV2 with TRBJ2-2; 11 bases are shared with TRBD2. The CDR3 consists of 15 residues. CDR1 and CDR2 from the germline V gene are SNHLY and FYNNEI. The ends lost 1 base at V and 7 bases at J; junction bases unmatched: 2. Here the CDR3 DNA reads TGTGCCAGCAGTGAAGAACTAGCGGGGGTCGGGGAGCTGTTTTTT. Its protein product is CASSEELAGVGELFF.

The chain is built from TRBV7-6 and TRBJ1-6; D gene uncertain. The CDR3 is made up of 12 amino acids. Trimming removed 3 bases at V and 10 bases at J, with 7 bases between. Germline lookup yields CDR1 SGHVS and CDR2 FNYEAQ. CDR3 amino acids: CASSFPRSPLHF. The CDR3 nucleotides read TGTGCCAGCAGCTTCCCCCGGTCACCCCTCCACTTT.

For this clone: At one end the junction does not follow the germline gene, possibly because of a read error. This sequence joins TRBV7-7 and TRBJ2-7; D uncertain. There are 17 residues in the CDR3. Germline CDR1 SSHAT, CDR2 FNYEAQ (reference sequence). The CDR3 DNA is TGTGCTAGCAGCTTCCCAGTTCGGTTGTGGCAGATCTACGAGCAGTACTTC. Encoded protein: CASSFPVRLWQIYEQYF.

The CDR3 DNA sequence: TGCGCCAGCAGTGCACTAATGAGGACAGATACGCAGTATTTT. This sequence encodes CASSALMRTDTQYF. V and J are TRBV10-1 and TRBJ2-3; D unclear. Germline CDR1 and CDR2: WNHNN and SYGVQD (reference sequence). The CDR3 consists of 14 residues. Trimming removed 4 bases at V and 3 bases at J, with 11 bases between.

CDR3 bases: TGCGCCAGCAGCCAAGCCCCCCCCGAGGCAGGAGGCTATGGCTACACCTTC. It encodes CASSQAPPEAGGYGYTF. The gene calls are TRBV4-3 and TRBJ1-2; D not certain. Germline V lookup: CDR1 LGHNA, CDR2 YSLEER. CDR3 length: 17 amino acids. Trimming shortened V by 1 base and J by 4 bases, and 19 bases separated the two germline ends.

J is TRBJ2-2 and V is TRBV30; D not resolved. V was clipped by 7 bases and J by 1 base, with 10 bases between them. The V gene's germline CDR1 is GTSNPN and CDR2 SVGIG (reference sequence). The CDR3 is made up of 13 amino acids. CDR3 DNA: TGTGCCTTGAACGCAGTGAACACCGGGGAGCTGTTTTTT. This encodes CALNAVNTGELFF.

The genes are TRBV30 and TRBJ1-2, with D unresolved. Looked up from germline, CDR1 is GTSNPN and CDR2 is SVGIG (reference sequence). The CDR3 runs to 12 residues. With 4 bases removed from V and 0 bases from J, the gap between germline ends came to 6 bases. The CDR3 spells CAWNRANYGYTF. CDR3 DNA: TGTGCCTGGAATAGGGCTAACTATGGCTACACCTTC.

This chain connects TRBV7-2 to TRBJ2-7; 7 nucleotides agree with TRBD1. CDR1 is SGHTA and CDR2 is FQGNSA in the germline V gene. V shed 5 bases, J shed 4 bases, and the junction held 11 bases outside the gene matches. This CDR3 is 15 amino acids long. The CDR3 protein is CASSPARDRTYEQYF. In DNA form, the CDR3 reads TGTGCCAGCAGCCCGGCCCGGGACAGAACATACGAGCAGTACTTC. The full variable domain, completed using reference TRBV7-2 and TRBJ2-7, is GAGVSQSPSNKVTEKGKDVELRCDPISGHTALYWYRQSLGQGLEFLIYFQGNSAPDKSGLPSDRFSAERTGGSVSTLTIQRTQQEDSAVYLCASSPARDRTYEQYFGPGTRLTVT.

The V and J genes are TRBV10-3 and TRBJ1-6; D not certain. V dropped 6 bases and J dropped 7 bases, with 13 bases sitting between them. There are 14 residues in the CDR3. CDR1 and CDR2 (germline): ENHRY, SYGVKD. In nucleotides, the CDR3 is TGTGCCATCAGCGGGCTACAGCAGAATTCACCCCTCCACTTT. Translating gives CAISGLQQNSPLHF.

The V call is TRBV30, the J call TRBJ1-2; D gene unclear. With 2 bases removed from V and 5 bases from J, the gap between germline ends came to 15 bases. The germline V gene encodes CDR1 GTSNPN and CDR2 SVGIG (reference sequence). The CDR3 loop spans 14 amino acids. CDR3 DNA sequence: TGTGCCTGGAGTATCGCAACAGCCCAGTATGGCTACACCTTC. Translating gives CAWSIATAQYGYTF. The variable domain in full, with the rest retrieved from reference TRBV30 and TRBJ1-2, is SQTIHQWPATLVQPVGSPLSLECTVEGTSNPNLYWYRQAAGRGLQLLFYSVGIGQISSEVPQNLSASRPQDRQFILSSKKLLLSDSGFYLCAWSIATAQYGYTFGSGTRLTVV.

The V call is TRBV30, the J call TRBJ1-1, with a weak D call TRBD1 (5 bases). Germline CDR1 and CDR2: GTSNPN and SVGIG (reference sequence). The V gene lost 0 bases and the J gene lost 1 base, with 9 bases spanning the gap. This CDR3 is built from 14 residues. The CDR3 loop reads CAWSVTTENTEAFF. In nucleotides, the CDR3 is TGTGCCTGGAGTGTGACGACAGAGAACACTGAAGCTTTCTTT.

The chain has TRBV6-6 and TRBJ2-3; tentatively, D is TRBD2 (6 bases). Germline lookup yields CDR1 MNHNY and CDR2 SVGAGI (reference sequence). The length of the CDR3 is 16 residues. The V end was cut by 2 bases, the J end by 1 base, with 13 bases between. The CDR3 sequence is CASSYLVASGTDTQYF. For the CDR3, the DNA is TGTGCCAGCAGTTACCTGGTGGCTAGCGGCACAGATACGCAGTATTTT.

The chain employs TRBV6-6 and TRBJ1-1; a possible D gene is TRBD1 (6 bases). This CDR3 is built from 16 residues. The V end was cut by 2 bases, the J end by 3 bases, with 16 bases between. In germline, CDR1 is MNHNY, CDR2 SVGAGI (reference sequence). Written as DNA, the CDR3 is TGTGCCAGCAGTTACGGGGGGCACAGTAGTGACACTGAAGCTTTCTTT. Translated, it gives CASSYGGHSSDTEAFF.